This TCR beta chain was recorded in a study of vaccination and CD4 T cells after COVID-19. Cultured CD4+ T-cell DNA underwent Oncomine TCR Beta short-read sequencing. Via MiXCR, TCRdb re-called the PCR reads, giving one row per CDR3 protein. The sample holds about 19,000 distinct CDR3 sequences, about 60% seen once. Sample treatment: approximately nine-day PBMC culture with coronavirus spike peptide pools or control peptides (ViraFEST assay). Concerning this clonotype itself: Its cognate antigen is unknown.

Germline lookup yields CDR1 SGHNT and CDR2 YENEEA. The CDR3 is 16 amino acids. Trimming took off 4 bases at V and 1 base at J, with 14 bases between the two ends. This TCR derives from a human donor who had recovered from COVID-19. The V gene is TRBV11-3, the J gene TRBJ2-1, with a possible D match to TRBD2 (5 bases). Sample: CD4+ T cells from blood, cultured in vitro, taken after SARS-CoV-2 vaccination. CDR3 coding DNA: TGTGCCAGCAGCTATGGGATGACGGGGTCCTACAATGAGCAGTTCTTC. Translating gives CASSYGMTGSYNEQFF.